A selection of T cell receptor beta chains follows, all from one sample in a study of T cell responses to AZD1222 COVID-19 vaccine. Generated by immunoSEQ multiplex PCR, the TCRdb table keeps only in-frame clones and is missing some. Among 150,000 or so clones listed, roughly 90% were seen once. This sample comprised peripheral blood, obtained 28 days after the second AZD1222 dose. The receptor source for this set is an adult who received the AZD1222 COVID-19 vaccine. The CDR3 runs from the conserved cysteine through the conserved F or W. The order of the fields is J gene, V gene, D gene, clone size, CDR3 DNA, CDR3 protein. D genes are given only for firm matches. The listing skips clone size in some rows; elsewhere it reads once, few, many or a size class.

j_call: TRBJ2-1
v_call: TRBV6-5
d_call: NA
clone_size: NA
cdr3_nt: TGTGCCAGCACCCCGCAGGGGTCCTACAATGAGCAGTTCTTC
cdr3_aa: CASTPQGSYNEQFF

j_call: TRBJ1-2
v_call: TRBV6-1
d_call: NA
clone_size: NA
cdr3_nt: TGTGCCAGCAGTGAATCAGGGTCGTATGGCTACACCTTC
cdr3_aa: CASSESGSYGYTF

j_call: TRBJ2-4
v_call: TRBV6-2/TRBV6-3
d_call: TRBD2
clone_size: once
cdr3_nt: TGTGCCAGCAGTTACTTACCTCTAGCGGGAGTACTTTCGGCCAAAAACATTCAGTACTTC
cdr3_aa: CASSYLPLAGVLSAKNIQYF

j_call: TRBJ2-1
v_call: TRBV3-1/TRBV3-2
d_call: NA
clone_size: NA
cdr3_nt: TGTGCCAGCAGCCAATTTGGAGTTGCCTACAATGAGCAGTTCTTC
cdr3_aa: CASSQFGVAYNEQFF

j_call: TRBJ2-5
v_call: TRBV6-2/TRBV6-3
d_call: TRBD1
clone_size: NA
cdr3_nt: TGTGCCAGCAGCGGACAGGGCTCGTACCAAGAGACCCAGTACTTC
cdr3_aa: CASSGQGSYQETQYF

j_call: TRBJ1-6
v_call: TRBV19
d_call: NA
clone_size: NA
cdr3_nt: TGTGCCAGTAGTACCCCCGGGGGGGGTTCACCCCTCCACTTT
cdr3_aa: CASSTPGGGSPLHF

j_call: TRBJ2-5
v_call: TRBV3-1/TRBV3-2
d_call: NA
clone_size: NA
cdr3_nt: TGTGCCAGCAGCCAAGAGACTAGAATTCAAGAGACCCAGTACTTC
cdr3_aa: CASSQETRIQETQYF

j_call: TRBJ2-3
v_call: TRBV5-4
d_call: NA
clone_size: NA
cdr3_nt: TGTGCCAGCAGCCCGGACTGGCGAGTAACAGATACGCAGTATTTT
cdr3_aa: CASSPDWRVTDTQYF

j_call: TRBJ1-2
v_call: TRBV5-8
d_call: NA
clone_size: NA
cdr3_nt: TGTGCCAGCAGCTTGGATGGTTTGCGGACAGTCTATGGCTACACCTTC
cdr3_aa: CASSLDGLRTVYGYTF

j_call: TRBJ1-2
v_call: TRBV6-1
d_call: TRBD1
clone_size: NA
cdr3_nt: TGTGCCAGCAGTGAAGGACAGGGGGCGGGCTATGGCTACACCTTC
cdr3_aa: CASSEGQGAGYGYTF

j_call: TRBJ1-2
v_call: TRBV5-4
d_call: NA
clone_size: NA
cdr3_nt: TGTGCCAGCAGCCCCTACGCCGGGCAGCGTTATGGCTACACCTTC
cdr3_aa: CASSPYAGQRYGYTF

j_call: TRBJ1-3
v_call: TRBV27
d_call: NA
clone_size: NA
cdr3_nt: TGTGCCAGCAGTGTGGACAGATACTCTGGAAACACCATATATTTT
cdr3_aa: CASSVDRYSGNTIYF

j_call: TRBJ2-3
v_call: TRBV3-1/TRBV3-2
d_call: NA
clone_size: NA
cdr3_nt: TGTGCCAGCGGGAGAGGCACAGATACGCAGTATTTT
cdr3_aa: CASGRGTDTQYF

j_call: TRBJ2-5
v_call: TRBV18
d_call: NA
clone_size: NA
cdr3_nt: TGTGCCAGCTCCCCACAGGGTGCGCAGACCCAGTACTTC
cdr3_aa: CASSPQGAQTQYF

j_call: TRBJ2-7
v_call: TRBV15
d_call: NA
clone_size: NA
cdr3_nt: TGTGCCACCAGCGGGACACGACACTCCTACGAGCAGTACTTC
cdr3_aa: CATSGTRHSYEQYF

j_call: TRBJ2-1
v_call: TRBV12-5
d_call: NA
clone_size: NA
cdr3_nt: TGTGCTAGTGCCCACGGGGCGGTCTCCTACAATGAGCAGTTCTTC
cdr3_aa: CASAHGAVSYNEQFF

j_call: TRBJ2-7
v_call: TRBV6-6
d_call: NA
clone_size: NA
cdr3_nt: TGTGCCAGCAGCTCAAGTGGGTACGAGCAGTACTTC
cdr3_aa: CASSSSGYEQYF

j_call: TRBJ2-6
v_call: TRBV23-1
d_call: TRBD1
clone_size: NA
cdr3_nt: TGCGCCAGCAGTCAATCCCCCAGGGACAGAGACGGGATCCCTGGGGCCAACGTCCTGACTTTC
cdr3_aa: CASSQSPRDRDGIPGANVLTF

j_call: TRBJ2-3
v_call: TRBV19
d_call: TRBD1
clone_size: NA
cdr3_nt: TGTGCCAGTAGTATAGGACAGGGGATCACAGATACGCAGTATTTT
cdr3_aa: CASSIGQGITDTQYF

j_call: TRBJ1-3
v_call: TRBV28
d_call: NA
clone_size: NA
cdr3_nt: TGTGCCAGCATTAGGGGTGGAAACACCATATATTTT
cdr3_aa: CASIRGGNTIYF

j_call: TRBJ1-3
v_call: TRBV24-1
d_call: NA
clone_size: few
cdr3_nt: TGTGCCACCAGTGATCCGGGTGGGAGCTCTGGAAACACCATATATTTT
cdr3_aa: CATSDPGGSSGNTIYF

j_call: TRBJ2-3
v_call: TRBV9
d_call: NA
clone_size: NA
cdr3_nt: TGTGCCAGCAGCGTAGCGTCCGGGAGAACAGATACGCAGTATTTT
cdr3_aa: CASSVASGRTDTQYF

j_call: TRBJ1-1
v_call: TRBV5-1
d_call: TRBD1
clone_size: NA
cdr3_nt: TGCGCCAGCAGCGCGGACAGGGGTAGGGGCACTGAAGCTTTCTTT
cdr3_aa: CASSADRGRGTEAFF

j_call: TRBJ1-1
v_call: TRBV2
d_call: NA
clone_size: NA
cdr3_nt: TGTGCCAGCAGTGATCGGGGGATGAACACTGAAGCTTTCTTT
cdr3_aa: CASSDRGMNTEAFF

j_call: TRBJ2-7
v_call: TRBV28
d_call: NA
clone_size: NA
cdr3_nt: TGTGCCAGCAGTAGGGCGGACACCTACGAGCAGTACTTC
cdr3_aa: CASSRADTYEQYF

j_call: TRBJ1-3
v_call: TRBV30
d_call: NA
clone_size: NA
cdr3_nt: TGTGCCTGGAAAGGGGACCACTCTGGAAACACCATATATTTT
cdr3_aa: CAWKGDHSGNTIYF

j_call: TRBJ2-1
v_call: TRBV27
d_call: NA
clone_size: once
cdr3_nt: TGTGCCAGCGTACGGAAGGGACCCTACAATGAGCAGTTCTTC
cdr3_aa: CASVRKGPYNEQFF

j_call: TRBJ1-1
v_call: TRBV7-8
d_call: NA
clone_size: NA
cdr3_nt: TGTGCCAGCAGCCTGGGGGGGCGCCGTCTCACTGAAGCTTTCTTT
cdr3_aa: CASSLGGRRLTEAFF

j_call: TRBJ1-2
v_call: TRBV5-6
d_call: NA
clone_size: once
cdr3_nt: TGTGCCAGCAGCTTGAACAGAAACTATGGCTACACCTTC
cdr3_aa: CASSLNRNYGYTF

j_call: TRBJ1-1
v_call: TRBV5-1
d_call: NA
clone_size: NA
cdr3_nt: TGCGCCAGCAGCTCGGACCCAACAGGTGAAGCTTTCTTT
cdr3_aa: CASSSDPTGEAFF

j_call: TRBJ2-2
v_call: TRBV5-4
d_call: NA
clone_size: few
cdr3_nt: TGTGCCAGCAGCCCTCCGACTAGTCCCGGGGAGCTGTTTTTT
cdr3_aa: CASSPPTSPGELFF

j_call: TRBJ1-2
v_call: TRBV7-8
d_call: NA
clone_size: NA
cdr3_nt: TGTGCCAGCAGCTCCCGATATGGCTACACCTTC
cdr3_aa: CASSSRYGYTF

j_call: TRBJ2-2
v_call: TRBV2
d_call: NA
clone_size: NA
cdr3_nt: TGTGCCAGCAGCCAAAACACCGGGGAGCTGTTTTTT
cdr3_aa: CASSQNTGELFF

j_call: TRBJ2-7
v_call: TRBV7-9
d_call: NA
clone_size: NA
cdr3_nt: TGTGCCAGCAGGCGGCTGGGGAGCTCCTACGAGCAGTACTTC
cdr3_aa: CASRRLGSSYEQYF

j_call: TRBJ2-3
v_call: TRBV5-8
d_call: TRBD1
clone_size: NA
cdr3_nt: TGTGCCAGCAGCAGCTCCAATTACAGGGGGCGGTTGACAGATACGCAGTATTTT
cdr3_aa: CASSSSNYRGRLTDTQYF

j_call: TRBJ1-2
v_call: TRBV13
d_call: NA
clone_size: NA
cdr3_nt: TGTGCCAGCAGCTTGGCACAGGGCACCTATGGCTACACCTTC
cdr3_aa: CASSLAQGTYGYTF

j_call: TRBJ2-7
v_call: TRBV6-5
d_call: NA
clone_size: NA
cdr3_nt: TGTGCCAGCAGCCCCGTCCCAGGAGCCTACGAGCAGTACTTC
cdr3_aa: CASSPVPGAYEQYF

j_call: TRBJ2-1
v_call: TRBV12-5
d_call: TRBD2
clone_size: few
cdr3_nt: TGTGCTAGTGCCCTGGGACTAGCGGTGAACAATGAGCAGTTCTTC
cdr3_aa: CASALGLAVNNEQFF

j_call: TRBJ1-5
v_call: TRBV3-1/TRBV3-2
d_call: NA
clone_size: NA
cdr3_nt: TGTGCCAGCAGCCAAGTAACAGGGCTTGATAGCAATCAGCCCCAGCATTTT
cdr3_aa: CASSQVTGLDSNQPQHF

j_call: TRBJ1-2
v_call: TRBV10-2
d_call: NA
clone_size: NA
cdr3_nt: TGCGCCAGCAGTGAGTCGGTCCGGGCCTTCTATGGCTACACCTTC
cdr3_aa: CASSESVRAFYGYTF

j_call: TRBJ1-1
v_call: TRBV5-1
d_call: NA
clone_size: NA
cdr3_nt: TGCGCCAGCAGCTTGGAGGGGCCTGAAGCTTTCTTT
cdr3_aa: CASSLEGPEAFF

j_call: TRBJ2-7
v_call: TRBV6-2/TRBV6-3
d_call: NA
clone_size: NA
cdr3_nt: TGTGCCAGCAGTTACAGGGGAGGCGGGCTAAGCTCCTACGAGCAGTACTTC
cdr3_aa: CASSYRGGGLSSYEQYF

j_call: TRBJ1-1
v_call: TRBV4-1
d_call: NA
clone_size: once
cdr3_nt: TGCGCCAGCAGCCAAGATTCGGGACCCCGGCGGGGCACTGAAGCTTTCTTT
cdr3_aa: CASSQDSGPRRGTEAFF

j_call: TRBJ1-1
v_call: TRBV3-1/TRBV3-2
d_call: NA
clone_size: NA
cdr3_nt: TGTGCCAGCAGCCGCCTAGATCGGGCGCCCGATGAAGCTTTCTTT
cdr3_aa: CASSRLDRAPDEAFF

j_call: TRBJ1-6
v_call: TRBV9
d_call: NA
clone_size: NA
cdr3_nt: TGTGCCAGCAGCGTAGCCCCGCAGAGCTCCTATAATTCACCCCTCCACTTT
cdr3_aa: CASSVAPQSSYNSPLHF

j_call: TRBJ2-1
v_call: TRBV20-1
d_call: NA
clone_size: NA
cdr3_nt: TGCAGTGCTAGTTTATCGGGACGGAACTCCTACAATGAGCAGTTCTTC
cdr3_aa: CSASLSGRNSYNEQFF

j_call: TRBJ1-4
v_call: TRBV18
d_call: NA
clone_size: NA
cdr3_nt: TGTGCCAGCTCACCGCGAGGGGCTTACTCAACTAATGAAAAACTGTTTTTT
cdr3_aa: CASSPRGAYSTNEKLFF

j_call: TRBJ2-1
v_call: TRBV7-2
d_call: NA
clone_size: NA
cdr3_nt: TGTGCCAGCAGCCCCTGGGCGGGAACCGACAATGAGCAGTTCTTC
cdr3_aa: CASSPWAGTDNEQFF

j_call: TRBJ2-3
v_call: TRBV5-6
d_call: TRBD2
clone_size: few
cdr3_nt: TGTGCCAGCAGCGTAGCGGGAGTTGGGCAGTATTTT
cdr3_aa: CASSVAGVGQYF

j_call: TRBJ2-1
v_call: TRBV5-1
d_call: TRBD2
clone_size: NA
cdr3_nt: TGCGCCAGCAGCTACTCTCTAGCGGGAGGATACAATGAGCAGTTCTTC
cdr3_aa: CASSYSLAGGYNEQFF